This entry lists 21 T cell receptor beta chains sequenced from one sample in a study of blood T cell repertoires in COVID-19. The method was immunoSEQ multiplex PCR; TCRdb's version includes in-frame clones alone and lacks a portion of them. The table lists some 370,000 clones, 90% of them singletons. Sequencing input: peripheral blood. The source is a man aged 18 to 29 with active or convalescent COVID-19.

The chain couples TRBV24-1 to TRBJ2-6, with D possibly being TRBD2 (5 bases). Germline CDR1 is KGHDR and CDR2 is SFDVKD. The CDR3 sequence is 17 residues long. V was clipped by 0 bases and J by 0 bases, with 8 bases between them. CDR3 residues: CATSDLQGSSGANVLTF. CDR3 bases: TGTGCCACCAGTGATTTGCAAGGGAGCTCTGGGGCCAACGTCCTGACTTTC.

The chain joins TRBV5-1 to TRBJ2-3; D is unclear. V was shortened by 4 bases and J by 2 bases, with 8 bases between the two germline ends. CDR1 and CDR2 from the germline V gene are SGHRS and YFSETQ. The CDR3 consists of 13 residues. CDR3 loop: CASSRLHTDTQYF. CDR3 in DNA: TGCGCCAGCAGCCGACTCCACACAGATACGCAGTATTTT.

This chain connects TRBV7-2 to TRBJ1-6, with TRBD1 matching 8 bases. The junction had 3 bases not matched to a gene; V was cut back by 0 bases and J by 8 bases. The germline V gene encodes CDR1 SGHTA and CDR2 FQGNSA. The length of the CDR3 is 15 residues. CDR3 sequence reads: CASSLAPGGDSPLHF. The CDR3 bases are TGTGCCAGCAGCTTAGCTCCAGGGGGCGATTCACCCCTCCACTTT.

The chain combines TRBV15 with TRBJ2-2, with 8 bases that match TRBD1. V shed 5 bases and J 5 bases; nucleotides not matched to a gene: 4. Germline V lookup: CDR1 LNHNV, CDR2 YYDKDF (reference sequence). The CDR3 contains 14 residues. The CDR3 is CATSETGETGELFF. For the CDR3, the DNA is TGTGCCACCAGCGAGACAGGGGAAACCGGGGAGCTGTTTTTT.

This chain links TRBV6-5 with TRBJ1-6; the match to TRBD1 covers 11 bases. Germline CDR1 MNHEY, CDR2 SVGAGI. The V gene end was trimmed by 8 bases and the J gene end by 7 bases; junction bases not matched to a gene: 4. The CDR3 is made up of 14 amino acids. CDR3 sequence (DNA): TGTGCCAGCGGGACAGGGGGATGGAATTCACCCCTCCACTTT. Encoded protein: CASGTGGWNSPLHF.

The CDR3 nucleotides are TGTGCCAGCAGTTTGTCGTTACAGGGTGAAGCTTTCTTT. Translated, it gives CASSLSLQGEAFF. The chain has TRBV27 and TRBJ1-1; TRBD1 is a possible D gene (6 bases). The germline V gene encodes CDR1 MNHEY and CDR2 SMNVEV (reference sequence). Trimming stripped 3 bases from V and 7 bases from J, with 12 bases between. CDR3 length equals 13 residues.

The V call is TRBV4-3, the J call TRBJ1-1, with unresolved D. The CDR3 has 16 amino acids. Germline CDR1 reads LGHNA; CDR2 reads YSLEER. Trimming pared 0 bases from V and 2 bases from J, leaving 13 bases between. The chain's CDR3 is CASSQDREWVNTEAFF. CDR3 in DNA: TGCGCCAGCAGCCAAGATCGGGAGTGGGTTAACACTGAAGCTTTCTTT.

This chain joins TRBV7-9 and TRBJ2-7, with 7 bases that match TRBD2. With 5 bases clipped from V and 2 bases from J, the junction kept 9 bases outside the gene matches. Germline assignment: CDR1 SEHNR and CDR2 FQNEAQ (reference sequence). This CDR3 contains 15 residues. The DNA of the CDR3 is TGTGCCAGCAGCCCCGGACTAGGTGGCCCCTACGAGCAGTACTTC. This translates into CASSPGLGGPYEQYF.

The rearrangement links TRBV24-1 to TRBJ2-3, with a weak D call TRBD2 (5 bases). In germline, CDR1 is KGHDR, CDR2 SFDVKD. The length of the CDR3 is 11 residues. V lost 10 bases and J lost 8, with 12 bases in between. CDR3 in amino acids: CATSGAGTQYF. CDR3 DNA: TGTGCCACTTCGGGTGCGGGTACGCAGTATTTT.

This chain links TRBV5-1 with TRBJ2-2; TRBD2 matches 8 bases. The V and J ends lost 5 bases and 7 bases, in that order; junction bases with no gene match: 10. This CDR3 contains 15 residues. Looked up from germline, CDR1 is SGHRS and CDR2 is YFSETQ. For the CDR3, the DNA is TGCGCCAGCAGACGGGACATAGCGGGACGCGGGGAGCTGTTTTTT. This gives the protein CASRRDIAGRGELFF.

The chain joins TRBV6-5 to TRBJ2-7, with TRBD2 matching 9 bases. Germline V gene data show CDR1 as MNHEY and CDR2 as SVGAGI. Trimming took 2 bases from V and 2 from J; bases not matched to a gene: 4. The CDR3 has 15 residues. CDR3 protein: CASSYLAGPPYEQYF. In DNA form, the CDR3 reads TGTGCCAGCAGTTACCTAGCGGGGCCCCCCTACGAGCAGTACTTC.

For the CDR3, the DNA is TGTGCCAGCAGCGCCGCCGCGGGGGTGGGGTCCTATAATTCACCCCTCCACTTT. Translation: CASSAAAGVGSYNSPLHF. The V gene is TRBV9, the J gene TRBJ1-6, with a tentative D call TRBD1 (5 bases). V was clipped by 3 bases and J by 1 base, with 17 bases between them. The CDR3 covers 18 residues. Germline V gene sequence: CDR1 SGDLS, CDR2 YYNGEE.

CDR3 residues: CASVIGSSQETQYF. The CDR3, as DNA: TGTGCCAGCGTAATTGGGAGCAGTCAAGAGACCCAGTACTTC. The V call is TRBV7-3, the J call TRBJ2-5, with D possibly TRBD2 on 5 matching bases. Trimming cost V 8 bases and J 2 bases, with 15 bases left between them. Germline V gene lookup returns CDR1 SGHTA and CDR2 FQGTGA. The CDR3 contains 14 residues.

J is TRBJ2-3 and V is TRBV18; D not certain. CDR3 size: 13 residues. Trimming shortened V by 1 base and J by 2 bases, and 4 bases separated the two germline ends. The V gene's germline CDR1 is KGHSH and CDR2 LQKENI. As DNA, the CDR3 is TGTGCCAGCTCACCACGGGCCACAGATACGCAGTATTTT. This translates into CASSPRATDTQYF.

The CDR3 loop reads CASVTGDNYSNQPQHF. The CDR3 coding sequence is TGTGCCAGCGTGACAGGGGACAACTATAGCAATCAGCCCCAGCATTTT. This rearrangement joins TRBV19 to TRBJ1-5; 8 nucleotides align to TRBD1. This CDR3 region has 16 residues. The trim removed 9 bases at V and 0 bases at J, leaving 10 bases unmatched. CDR1 and CDR2 from the germline V gene are LNHDA and SQIVND (reference sequence).

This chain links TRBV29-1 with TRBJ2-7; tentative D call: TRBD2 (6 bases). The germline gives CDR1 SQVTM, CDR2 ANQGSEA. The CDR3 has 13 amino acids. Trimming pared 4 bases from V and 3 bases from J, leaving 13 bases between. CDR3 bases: TGCAGCGTTGTTGGGGGGACCCGCTACGAGCAGTACTTC. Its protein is CSVVGGTRYEQYF.

CDR3 region: CASRLTGDTEAFF. The CDR3 nucleotides are TGTGCCAGCAGGCTGACAGGGGACACTGAAGCTTTCTTT. The chain recombines TRBV6-5 with TRBJ1-1, with TRBD1 matching 8 bases. Germline V gene sequence: CDR1 MNHEY, CDR2 SVGAGI. V shed 6 bases, J shed 3 bases, and the junction held 3 bases outside the gene matches. The CDR3 is 13 amino acids.

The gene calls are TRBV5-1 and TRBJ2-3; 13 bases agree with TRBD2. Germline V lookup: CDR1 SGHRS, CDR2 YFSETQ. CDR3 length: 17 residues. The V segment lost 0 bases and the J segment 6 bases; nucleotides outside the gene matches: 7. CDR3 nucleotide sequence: TGCGCCAGCAGCTTGGGAGGACTAGCGGGGGCGGGGGATACGCAGTATTTT. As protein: CASSLGGLAGAGDTQYF.

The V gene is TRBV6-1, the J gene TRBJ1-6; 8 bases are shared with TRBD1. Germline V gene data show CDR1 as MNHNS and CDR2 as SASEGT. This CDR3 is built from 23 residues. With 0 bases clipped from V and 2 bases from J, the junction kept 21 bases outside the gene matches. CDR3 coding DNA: TGTGCCAGCAGTGAAGCGCCCGATGCAACGGGACAGGAACCAACTCCCTATAATTCACCCCTCCACTTT. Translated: CASSEAPDATGQEPTPYNSPLHF.

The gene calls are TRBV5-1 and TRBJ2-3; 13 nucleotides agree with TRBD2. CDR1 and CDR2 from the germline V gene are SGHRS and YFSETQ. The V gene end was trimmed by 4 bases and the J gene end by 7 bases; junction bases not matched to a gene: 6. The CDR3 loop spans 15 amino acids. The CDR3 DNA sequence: TGCGCCAGCAGCGTTGGACTAGCGGGGGACAATACGCAGTATTTT. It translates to CASSVGLAGDNTQYF.

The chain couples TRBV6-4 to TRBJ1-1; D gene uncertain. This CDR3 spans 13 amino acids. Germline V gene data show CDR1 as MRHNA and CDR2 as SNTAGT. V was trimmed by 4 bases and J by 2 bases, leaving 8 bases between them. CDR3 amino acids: CASSASINTEAFF. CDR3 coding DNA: TGTGCCAGCAGTGCCAGTATTAACACTGAAGCTTTCTTT.